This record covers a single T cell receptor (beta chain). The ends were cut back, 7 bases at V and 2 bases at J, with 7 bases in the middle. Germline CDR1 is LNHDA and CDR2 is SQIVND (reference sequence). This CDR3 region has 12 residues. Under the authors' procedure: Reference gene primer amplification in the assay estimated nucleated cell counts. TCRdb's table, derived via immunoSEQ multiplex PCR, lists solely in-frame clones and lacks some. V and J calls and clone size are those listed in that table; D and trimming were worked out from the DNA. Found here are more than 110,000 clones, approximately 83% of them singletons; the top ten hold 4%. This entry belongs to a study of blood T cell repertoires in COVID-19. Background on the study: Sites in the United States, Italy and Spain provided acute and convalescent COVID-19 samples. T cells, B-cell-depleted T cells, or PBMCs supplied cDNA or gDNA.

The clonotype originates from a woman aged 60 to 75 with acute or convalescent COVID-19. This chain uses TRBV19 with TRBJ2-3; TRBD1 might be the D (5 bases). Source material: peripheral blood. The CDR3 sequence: CASKGATDTQYF. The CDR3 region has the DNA TGTGCCAGTAAAGGGGCCACAGATACGCAGTATTTT.